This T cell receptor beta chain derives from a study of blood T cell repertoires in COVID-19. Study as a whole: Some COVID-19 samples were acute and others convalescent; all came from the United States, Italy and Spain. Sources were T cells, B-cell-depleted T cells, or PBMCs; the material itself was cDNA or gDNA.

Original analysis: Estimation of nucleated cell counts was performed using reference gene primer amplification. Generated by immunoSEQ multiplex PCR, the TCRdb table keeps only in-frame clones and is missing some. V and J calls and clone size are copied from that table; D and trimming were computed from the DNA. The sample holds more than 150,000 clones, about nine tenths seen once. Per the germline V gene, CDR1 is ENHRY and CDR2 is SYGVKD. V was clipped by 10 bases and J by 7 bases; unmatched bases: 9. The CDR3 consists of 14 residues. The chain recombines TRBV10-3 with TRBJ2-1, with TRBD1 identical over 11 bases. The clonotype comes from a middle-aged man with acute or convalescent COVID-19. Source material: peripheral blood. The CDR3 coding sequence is TGTGCCAGCCTCGGACAGGGGGCGCGGAATGAGCAGTTCTTC. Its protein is CASLGQGARNEQFF.